A selection of T cell receptor beta chains follows, all from one sample in a study of blood T cells in healthy people across ages. TCRdb re-derived calls from the 5' RACE reads in MiXCR, one entry per CDR3 protein. The top ten clones hold less than 9% of a sample with under 700,000 distinct CDR3 sequences, approximately 25% of them seen once. The same data also contributed to another study, on T cells of mothers and their children.

Sequenced: blood. The receptors stem from a boy younger than 18 in good health. Both conserved end residues are part of each CDR3. A D gene is named only where the DNA matches it firmly. Not every row has a clone size; where given, it reads once, few, many or a size class.

few	NA	TRBV9	TRBJ2-2	CASSPREARTGELFF	TGTGCCAGCAGCCCCCGTGAGGCACGCACCGGGGAGCTGTTTTTT
NA	TRBD1	TRBV7-2	TRBJ2-7	CASSFAPGQIKYEQYF	TGTGCCAGCAGCTTTGCACCGGGACAGATAAAATACGAGCAGTACTTC
NA	NA	TRBV28	TRBJ1-2	CASRGPARVDGYTF	TGTGCCAGCAGGGGCCCCGCCAGGGTAGATGGCTACACCTTC
NA	NA	TRBV29-1	TRBJ1-4	CSVLTGLDEKLFF	TGCAGCGTCCTGACAGGTCTAGATGAAAAACTGTTTTTT
few	NA	TRBV9	TRBJ2-5	CARGQETQYF	TGTGCCCGGGGACAAGAGACCCAGTACTTC
few	NA	TRBV7-9	TRBJ2-7	CASSLAITDRSSYEQYF	TGTGCCAGCAGCTTAGCGATAACAGATCGATCTTCCTACGAGCAGTACTTC
NA	NA	TRBV28	TRBJ1-1	CASSRGLFRTPMNTEAFF	TGTGCCAGCAGTCGTGGGCTTTTTAGGACACCTATGAACACTGAAGCTTTCTTT
NA	TRBD1	TRBV27	TRBJ1-2	CASSPDRERRGYTF	TGTGCCAGCAGCCCAGACAGGGAGAGGAGAGGCTACACCTTC
NA	NA	TRBV2	TRBJ2-5	CASSEAGIRQETQYF	TGTGCCAGCAGTGAGGCGGGAATCCGCCAAGAGACCCAGTACTTC
few	NA	TRBV5-6	TRBJ2-1	CASSLGGRITYNEQFF	TGTGCCAGCAGCTTGGGGGGACGAATAACCTACAATGAGCAGTTCTTC
few	NA	TRBV14	TRBJ2-5	CTSSQDVTTSPRYF	TGTACCAGCAGCCAAGATGTTACGACTTCGCCTCGGTACTTC
NA	NA	TRBV12-3/TRBV12-4	TRBJ2-2	CASSLGYAAGELFF	TGTGCCAGCAGTTTAGGTTATGCCGCCGGGGAGCTGTTTTTT
NA	NA	TRBV2	TRBJ2-1	CASLTDSKQFF	TGTGCCAGCTTGACAGACAGTAAACAGTTCTTC
NA	TRBD2	TRBV5-1	TRBJ2-7	CASSLGGSGYDEQYF	TGCGCCAGCAGCTTGGGGGGTAGCGGGTACGACGAGCAGTACTTC
NA	NA	TRBV3-1	TRBJ2-1	CASSQGSGLFYNEQFF	TGTGCCAGCAGCCAAGGGTCGGGACTCTTCTACAATGAGCAGTTCTTC
NA	NA	TRBV12-3/TRBV12-4	TRBJ1-1	CASSLSGYTEAFF	TGTGCCAGCAGTTTGTCAGGGTACACTGAAGCTTTCTTT
few	TRBD1	TRBV3-1	TRBJ1-1	CASSLLTGGDTEAFF	TGTGCCAGCAGCCTATTGACAGGGGGGGACACTGAAGCTTTCTTT
NA	TRBD1	TRBV4-3	TRBJ1-4	CASSQEGTAEKLFF	TGCGCCAGCAGCCAAGAAGGGACAGCTGAAAAACTGTTTTTT
NA	NA	TRBV19	TRBJ2-7	CASTWGASSYEQYF	TGTGCCAGTACTTGGGGGGCGAGCTCCTACGAGCAGTACTTC
NA	NA	TRBV7-2	TRBJ1-1	CASSLAIGRPRDTEAFF	TGTGCCAGCAGCTTAGCGATCGGACGGCCCCGGGACACTGAAGCTTTCTTT
NA	NA	TRBV29-1	TRBJ2-1	CSVERITYNEQFF	TGCAGCGTTGAGAGGATAACCTACAATGAGCAGTTCTTC
NA	NA	TRBV12-3/TRBV12-4	TRBJ1-2	CATGTGRGYTF	TGTGCCACGGGTACAGGGCGAGGCTACACCTTC
NA	NA	TRBV4-1	TRBJ2-3	CASSQEWRDTQYF	TGCGCCAGCAGCCAAGAGTGGCGAGATACGCAGTATTTT
NA	TRBD2	TRBV9	TRBJ2-3	CASSVGGGLPGADTQYF	TGTGCCAGCAGCGTAGGCGGGGGGTTGCCGGGGGCAGATACGCAGTATTTT
NA	NA	TRBV5-1	TRBJ2-7	CASSLGIGMAIEQYF	TGCGCCAGCAGCTTGGGGATTGGAATGGCGATCGAGCAGTACTTC
few	NA	TRBV7-8	TRBJ2-7	CASSLADELYSSYEQYF	TGTGCCAGCAGCTTAGCGGATGAGCTCTACAGCTCCTACGAGCAGTACTTC
NA	NA	TRBV20-1	TRBJ1-5	CSARPKPGLGGNQPQHF	TGCAGTGCTAGACCCAAACCAGGGTTAGGGGGGAATCAGCCCCAGCATTTT
NA	TRBD1	TRBV27	TRBJ1-1	CASSQGQWNTEAFF	TGTGCCAGCAGCCAGGGACAGTGGAACACTGAAGCTTTCTTT
NA	TRBD1	TRBV27	TRBJ1-6	CASSLGTGRGSPLHF	TGTGCCAGCAGCTTAGGGACAGGTAGAGGTTCACCCCTCCACTTT
few	NA	TRBV18	TRBJ2-4	CASSLQGDKNIQYF	TGTGCCAGCTCACTACAGGGTGACAAAAACATTCAGTACTTC
NA	TRBD1	TRBV4-1	TRBJ2-4	CASSQDFSGQGNTQYF	TGCGCCAGCAGCCAAGATTTTTCGGGACAGGGAAACACTCAGTACTTC
few	TRBD2	TRBV4-3	TRBJ2-7	CASSQSDGGGYEQYF	TGCGCCAGCAGCCAGTCAGATGGCGGGGGCTACGAGCAGTACTTC